Each of the 17 T cell receptor beta chains below was sequenced from the same sample in a study of cytomegalovirus exposure and HLA in healthy donors. Both 60 Vbeta primers and 13 Jbeta primers went into the PCR. The repertoire was sequenced with immunoSEQ multiplex PCR; TCRdb's copy has only in-frame clones and lacks some. There are under 200,000 clones in the sample; about 80% occur only once, and more than 0.4% lies in the top ten. The specimen was PBMCs. All receptors derive from a woman aged 50 to 60 in good health and CMV-seronegative.

This chain uses TRBV28 with TRBJ2-7, with TRBD1 as a possible D gene (5 bases). The ends were cut back, 6 bases at V and 0 bases at J, with 15 bases in the middle. Germline V gene data show CDR1 as MDHEN and CDR2 as SYDVKM. This CDR3 is 15 amino acids long. The DNA for the CDR3 is TGTGCCAGCAGCCGAACAGGATCAATCTCCTACGAGCAGTACTTC. Protein product: CASSRTGSISYEQYF.

The chain is built from TRBV7-3 and TRBJ1-2; no clear D. Trimming took 3 bases from V and 6 from J, leaving 11 bases between them. The CDR3 totals 13 residues. The germline V gene has CDR1 SGHTA and CDR2 FQGTGA. The CDR3: CASSFGGIDGYTF. The CDR3 bases are TGTGCCAGCAGCTTCGGCGGGATCGATGGCTACACCTTC.

The chain couples TRBV6-4 to TRBJ2-1; D not resolved. Germline-derived CDR1 and CDR2 are MRHNA and SNTAGT. V was cut by 3 bases and J by 3 bases, with 3 bases left in between. The CDR3 contains 12 residues. The CDR3 loop is CASSEYYNEQFF. CDR3 sequence (DNA): TGTGCCAGCAGTGAGTACTACAATGAGCAGTTCTTC.

This clone was counted between two and nine times. The rearrangement uses TRBV27 and TRBJ1-1; no clear D. Between the trimmed V and J ends, which lost 3 bases and 0 bases, there was a span of 8 bases. The CDR3 spans 14 residues. Germline lookup yields CDR1 MNHEY and CDR2 SMNVEV (reference sequence). Here the CDR3 reads CASSLEGLNTEAFF. In DNA, the CDR3 is TGTGCCAGCAGTTTGGAGGGCTTGAACACTGAAGCTTTCTTT.

The CDR3 is CASSPLTGAVYEQYF. CDR3 bases: TGCGCCAGCAGCCCCTTGACAGGGGCGGTCTACGAGCAGTACTTC. The gene calls are TRBV4-1 and TRBJ2-7; the match to TRBD1 covers 8 bases. The CDR3 has 15 amino acids. Germline-derived CDR1 and CDR2 are MGHRA and YSYEKL. Trimming took 4 bases from V and 3 from J; bases not matched to a gene: 8.

The chain links TRBV12-5 to TRBJ2-3; TRBD1 agrees at 8 bases. CDR3 length: 14 residues. The ends lost 2 bases at V and 5 bases at J; junction bases unmatched: 3. CDR1 and CDR2 (germline): LGHNT, FRNRAP. CDR3 sequence reads: CASGLQGAEDTQYF. CDR3 DNA sequence: TGTGCTAGTGGTTTGCAGGGGGCCGAAGATACGCAGTATTTT.

This clone occurred a few times. The V and J genes are TRBV6-4 and TRBJ2-3; TRBD2 agrees at 11 bases. Germline CDR1 MRHNA, CDR2 SNTAGT. The CDR3 runs 17 residues. The trim removed 0 bases at V and 3 bases at J, leaving 5 bases unmatched. The CDR3 sequence is CASSDSFTSGGTDTQYF. CDR3 nucleotide sequence: TGTGCCAGCAGTGACTCGTTCACTAGCGGGGGAACAGATACGCAGTATTTT.

The chain links TRBV27 to TRBJ2-1; TRBD2 matches at 9 bases. The germline V gene has CDR1 MNHEY and CDR2 SMNVEV (reference sequence). CDR3 length: 17 residues. The junction had 10 bases not matched to a gene; V was cut back by 3 bases and J by 4 bases. The CDR3 region has the DNA TGTGCCAGCAGTTTCCTGGCGACTAGCGGAGCTTACAATGAGCAGTTCTTC. Translated, it gives CASSFLATSGAYNEQFF.

This clone appeared once. This rearrangement joins TRBV7-9 to TRBJ2-7, with TRBD2 matching over 10 bases. This CDR3 has 17 amino acids. Germline V gene lookup returns CDR1 SEHNR and CDR2 FQNEAQ (reference sequence). Trimming cost V 2 bases and J 1 base; bases outside gene matches: 8. DNA of the CDR3: TGTGCCAGCAGCTTAACAGCGGGGGGGCTAGTTTCCTACGAGCAGTACTTC. Its translation is CASSLTAGGLVSYEQYF.

In its sample, this clone was seen once. The rearrangement links TRBV5-6 to TRBJ1-2, with TRBD1 identical over 7 bases. Losses at the gene ends were 7 bases for V and 6 bases for J; bases not matched to a gene: 9. This CDR3 contains 13 residues. From germline, CDR1 is SGHDT and CDR2 YYEEEE. DNA for the CDR3: TGTGCCAGCGCAATTTTGGGGACAGATGGCTACACCTTC. This gives the protein CASAILGTDGYTF.

This chain links TRBV5-1 with TRBJ2-1, with D possibly matching TRBD1 (6 bases). The V end lost 4 bases, the J end lost 10 bases, and 15 bases lay between the germline ends. The CDR3 has 13 amino acids. From germline, CDR1 is SGHRS and CDR2 YFSETQ. Written as DNA, the CDR3 is TGCGCCAGCAGCCGAAATGCCGACAGGGAGCAGTTCTTC. Translating gives CASSRNADREQFF.

The CDR3: CASIRVFGNTEAFF. Written as DNA, the CDR3 is TGTGCCAGCATTCGGGTCTTTGGGAACACTGAAGCTTTCTTT. J is TRBJ1-1 and V is TRBV6-5; D not certain. The CDR3 extends over 14 amino acids. V shed 7 bases and J shed 1 base, with 13 bases lying between them. The germline gives CDR1 MNHEY, CDR2 SVGAGI.

V gene TRBV6-4 combines with J gene TRBJ1-1, with D possibly being TRBD1 (5 bases). The CDR3 has 15 residues. V gave up 8 bases and J gave up 0 bases, with 16 bases separating them. CDR1 MRHNA and CDR2 SNTAGT come from the germline V gene. CDR3 nucleotide sequence: TGTGCCAGCCTCTGGGGGGGTCTGGTGAACACTGAAGCTTTCTTT. Amino acid sequence: CASLWGGLVNTEAFF.

The chain couples TRBV27 to TRBJ2-3; 7 bases match TRBD2. V was pared by 7 bases and J by 1 base, with 11 bases of the junction left unmatched. The CDR3 extends over 16 amino acids. CDR1 is MNHEY, CDR2 SMNVEV, per germline (reference sequence). CDR3 amino acids: CASTKPGGYGTDTQYF. CDR3 DNA sequence: TGTGCCAGCACTAAGCCGGGGGGATATGGCACAGATACGCAGTATTTT.

The rearrangement links TRBV28 to TRBJ1-2, with 9 bases that match TRBD1. The CDR3 has 15 residues. Trimming took 5 bases from V and 7 from J; bases not matched to a gene: 11. Germline CDR1 is MDHEN and CDR2 is SYDVKM. The CDR3 here is CASSGGGQGIGGYTF. DNA of the CDR3: TGTGCCAGCAGTGGGGGGGGACAGGGAATAGGTGGCTACACCTTC.

The V call is TRBV5-1, the J call TRBJ2-5, with 13 nucleotides matching TRBD2. The DNA matches TRBJ2-7 better at its end, which makes the J call doubtful. The CDR3 extends over 15 amino acids. The germline gives CDR1 SGHRS, CDR2 YFSETQ. The CDR3 DNA follows: TGCGCCAGCAGCTTAACTAGCGGGAGGGGGTACGAGCAGTACTTC. Translation gives CASSLTSGRGYEQYF.

The V gene is TRBV5-1, the J gene TRBJ2-7; D gene unclear. Trimming cost V 1 base and J 4 bases, with 9 bases left between them. CDR1 SGHRS and CDR2 YFSETQ come from the germline V gene. There are 13 residues in the CDR3. This CDR3 is CASSLFSGYEQYF. DNA of the CDR3: TGCGCCAGCAGCTTGTTCAGTGGTTACGAGCAGTACTTC.